The TCR beta chain described here comes from a study of T cell changes during pregnancy in multiple sclerosis. Sequencing was performed with immunoSEQ multiplex PCR; in TCRdb, only in-frame clones are kept and a portion is missing. The data hold about 100,000 clones, with about 91% observed a single time. Germline V CDR1 and CDR2: MDHEN, SYDVKM. CDR3 length: 15 residues. V shed 4 bases and J 3 bases; nucleotides not matched to a gene: 8. The rearrangement joins TRBV28 to TRBJ2-7; 8 nucleotides agree with TRBD1. The sequence was collected from a female donor with multiple sclerosis, enrolled in a pregnancy study. Here the sequenced sample was peripheral blood, taken in the second trimester of pregnancy. CDR3 sequence reads: CASSSWRTGHYEQYF. The CDR3 bases are TGTGCCAGCAGTTCCTGGCGGACAGGGCACTACGAGCAGTACTTC.